The text below deals with one T cell receptor (beta chain). This clonotype was seen many times. Its binding antigen is unknown. Base qualities are not at hand, and no much larger clone is one base apart. The CDR3, from cysteine to phenylalanine, totals 15 residues. The read is trimmed to its CDR3 DNA, 45 bases read in frame from base 1. For CDR1 and CDR2, the germline V gene lists MNHEY and SVGEGT. V is reduced by 1 base and J by 5 bases, leaving a spacing of 14 bases between them. The data were taken from a study of regulatory T cells in long-lasting Graves disease (dated by TCRdb to the early 2020s). As for the study more broadly: Patients with newly diagnosed Graves' disease had been on antithyroid drugs for under 3 months. Peripheral blood TCR sequencing and RNA sequencing compared persistent Graves' disease patients with newly diagnosed Graves' disease patients. The study took place in China and was registered as a clinical trial. TCR sequencing covered some 13 persistent and about 20 newly diagnosed Graves' disease patients, 33 samples in total. Overall results and qualifications from the work: Sequencing and analysis were limited to the TCR beta chain. As a limitation, the authors acknowledged that the small sample size may reduce accuracy. Peripheral blood alone was examined, since thyroid tissue, which constituted the primary lesion, could not be accessed. More public clonotypes were shared among persistent patients (over 2,500) than among newly diagnosed patients (over 900). Lower TCR Shannon entropy and fewer highly expanded clones were observed in persistent Graves' disease patients than in newly diagnosed patients, which suggested clonal expansion. Preferential use of TRBV28, TRBJ1-2 and TRBJ2-5 was observed in persistent disease, whereas TRBV20-1 and TRBJ2-1 were favored in newly diagnosed disease.

Libraries were constructed by multiplex PCR. The sequencing machine was an Illumina HiSeq 4000. iRepertoire HTBI primers and Arm-PCR amplification of CDR3 regions were used to construct TCR beta libraries. Before sequencing, the PCR products underwent gel purification. In the source study's methods: Across samples, roughly 60 TRBV and roughly 15 TRBJ segments were identified and used for gene usage analysis of CDR3 amino acid clonotypes. COPE and FqMerger were used to merge filtered high-quality paired reads into contigs. BLAST was used to align contigs to the IMGT TRBV, TRBD and TRBJ reference genes, and CDR3 was defined following IMGT. Clonotypes above 0.1% frequency were classified as highly expanded clones. Shannon entropy was used to measure repertoire diversity, and the Gini coefficient was used to measure V-J evenness. A clonotype was considered public if more than one individual shared it. TCRdb reworked the public reads: Q25 trimming with fastp, MiXCR clone assembly, productive beta chains retained. Rows are combined by CDR3 protein, so each entry shows the most common genes and DNA. None of the V and J calls come from the authors' own analysis; TCRdb made them. The sample table holds 540,000 or so distinct CDR3 sequences, of which approximately 13% were seen once. The ten top clones hold about 9.1% of the sample.

Read against the paper, the sample's time point label means: newly diagnosed GD, antithyroid drugs for less than 3 months. For both TCR sequencing and RNA sequencing, RNA was extracted from PBMCs using TRIzol. The diagnosis of Graves' disease was made according to American Thyroid Association guidelines. The patients came from an endocrinology department in Xi'an, China. From each patient, approximately 10 milliliters of peripheral blood was collected into an EDTA anticoagulant tube. PBMCs were isolated by Ficoll Paque Plus density gradient separation without further T cell sorting. An Agilent 2100 Bioanalyzer and agarose gel were used to assess RNA quality, and a NanoDrop 2000 was used to measure RNA concentration. The data were also submitted as part of a second study, on T cells in Graves' hyperthyroidism and ophthalmopathy. From that second study: A patient counted as having stable Graves' hyperthyroidism if no progression to ophthalmopathy occurred over 18 months of follow-up. Hyperthyroidism patients were newly diagnosed, had a disease duration of under 2 months, and were aged 18 to 65 years. The study excluded patients with uncontrolled infections, other autoimmune diseases, pregnancy or lactation. Diagnoses were based on clinical symptoms, serum thyroxine and TRAb, thyroid ultrasound and orbital computed tomography. The first round of RT-PCR for the TCR CDR3 was performed with the HTBI primer set and the Qiagen OneStep RT-PCR kit. Blood samples also contained most of the expanded thyroid clonotypes (frequency above 0.001), which suggests that blood repertoires may reflect thyroid immune responses. A model built on a 13 V-J signature distinguished ophthalmopathy from stable hyperthyroidism, reaching approximately 89% sensitivity and 81.08% specificity in cross-validation and 80%/75% in testing. During validation, the model predicted progression to ophthalmopathy a median of about 6.3 months ahead of onset, with almost 71% sensitivity and around 72% specificity. To identify distinguishing TCR V-J signatures, a discovery cohort of 100 or so patients was used, comprising 40 to 45 with Graves' ophthalmopathy and some 57 with stable Graves' hyperthyroidism. An independent validation cohort of around 20 hyperthyroidism patients and approximately 17 patients who later progressed to ophthalmopathy tested prospective prediction of ophthalmopathy. The 100 discovery patients were divided at random into training and test sets in a 7:3 ratio. The study also compared thyroid tissue and blood T-cell repertoires from 5 to 7 Graves' hyperthyroidism patients. Following sampling, methimazole starting at 30 mg daily was given to hyperthyroidism patients, and high-dose intravenous methylprednisolone was given to ophthalmopathy patients. Libraries were constructed in a second round of multiplex PCR, after which size selection and purification were performed. Libraries were sequenced paired-end with 100 bp reads on an Illumina HiSeq2000. SOAPnuke was used to process the raw data, with reads discarded if the reads contained adapters or uncalled bases, had a mean Phred below 15, or lacked an exact constant-primer or identifier match. High-quality paired reads were merged using COPE v1.2.5, and each unique nucleotide sequence was defined as a clonotype. MiTCR v1.1 was used to align clonotypes to the IMGT TRBV, TRBD and TRBJ reference segments. Only V-J combinations with frequency above 0.0001, covering 99.2% of repertoires, were analysed. The TCS score was defined as the ratio of F50 (clonal expansion) to E x V (chaos), calculated using BLOSUM62-based TCRdist between CDR3 peptides within each V-J. Welch's t-statistics and random forest reduced roughly 530 V-J features to about 13, which were used in a naive Bayes classifier (R e1071). Sample size was not statistically predetermined, and investigators were not blinded to group allocation. The paper reports TCR Vbeta CDR3 sequencing of about 140 peripheral blood samples: approximately 43 ophthalmopathy, under 80 hyperthyroidism and around 17 progressor patients.

The sequencing here drew on peripheral blood mononuclear cells (PBMCs), taken at new diagnosis, from a patient treated with antithyroid drugs. The TCR sequence derives from a man aged 30 to 39 with Graves disease. Donor details come from another sample of the same person, matched by shared clones. Recombination joined TRBV6-2 or TRBV6-3 with TRBJ2-5; the D segment may tentatively be TRBD1 or TRBD2, each giving 5 matched bases. This receptor carries the CDR3 CASSYLGTLMETQYF. The nucleotides read TGTGCCAGCAGTTACTTAGGGACGTTGATGGAGACCCAGTACTTC.